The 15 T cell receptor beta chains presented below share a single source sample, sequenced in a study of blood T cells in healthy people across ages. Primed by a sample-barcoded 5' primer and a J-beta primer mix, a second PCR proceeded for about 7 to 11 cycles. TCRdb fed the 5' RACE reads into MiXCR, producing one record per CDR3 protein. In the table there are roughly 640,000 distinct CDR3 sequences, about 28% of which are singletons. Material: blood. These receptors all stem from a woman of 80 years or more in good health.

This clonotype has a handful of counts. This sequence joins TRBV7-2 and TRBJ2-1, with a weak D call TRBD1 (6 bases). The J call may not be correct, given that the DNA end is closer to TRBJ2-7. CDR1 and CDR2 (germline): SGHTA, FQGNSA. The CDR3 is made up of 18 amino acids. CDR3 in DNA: TGTGCCAGCAGCTTAGCGCGGGCAGGGGTAAATTCCTACAATGAGCAGTACTTC. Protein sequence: CASSLARAGVNSYNEQYF.

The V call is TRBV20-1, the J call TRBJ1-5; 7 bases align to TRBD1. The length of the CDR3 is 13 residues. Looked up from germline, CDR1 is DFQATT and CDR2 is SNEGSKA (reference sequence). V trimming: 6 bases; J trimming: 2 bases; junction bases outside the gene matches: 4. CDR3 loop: CSANTGGNQPQHF. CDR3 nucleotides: TGCAGTGCAAATACAGGGGGCAATCAGCCCCAGCATTTT.

This CDR3 reads CSGSGAEAQPQHF. The DNA of the CDR3 is TGCAGTGGTTCGGGGGCGGAGGCTCAGCCCCAGCATTTT. The chain employs TRBV20-1 and TRBJ1-5, with D possibly TRBD1 on 6 matching bases. Looked up from germline, CDR1 is DFQATT and CDR2 is SNEGSKA (reference sequence). Trimming took off 7 bases at V and 6 bases at J, with 16 bases between the two ends. The CDR3 runs 13 residues.

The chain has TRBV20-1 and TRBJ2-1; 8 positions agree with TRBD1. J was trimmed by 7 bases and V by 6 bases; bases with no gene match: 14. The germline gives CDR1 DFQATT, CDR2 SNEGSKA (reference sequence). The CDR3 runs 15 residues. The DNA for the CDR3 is TGCAGTGCCACCCTACCGGGACAGGTCACTAATGAGCAGTTCTTC. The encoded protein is CSATLPGQVTNEQFF.

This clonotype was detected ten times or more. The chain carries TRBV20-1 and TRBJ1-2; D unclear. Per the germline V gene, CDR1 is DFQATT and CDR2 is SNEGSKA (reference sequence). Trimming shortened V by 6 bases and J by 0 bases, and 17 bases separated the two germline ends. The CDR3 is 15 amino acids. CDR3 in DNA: TGCAGTGCGACCCCGGGTCGGGGAGCTAACTATGGCTACACCTTC. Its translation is CSATPGRGANYGYTF.

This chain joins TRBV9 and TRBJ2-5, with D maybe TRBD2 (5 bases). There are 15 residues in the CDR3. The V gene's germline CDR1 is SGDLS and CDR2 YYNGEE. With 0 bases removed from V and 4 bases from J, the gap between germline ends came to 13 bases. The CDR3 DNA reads TGTGCCAGCAGCGTAGCTCCAGCAGGAGGAGAGACCCAGTACTTC. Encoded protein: CASSVAPAGGETQYF.

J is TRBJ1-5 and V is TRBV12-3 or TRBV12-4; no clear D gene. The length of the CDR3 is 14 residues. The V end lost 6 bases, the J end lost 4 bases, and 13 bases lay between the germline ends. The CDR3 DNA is TGTGCCAGCAGCCAAACAGAACCTAATCAGCCCCAGCATTTT. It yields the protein CASSQTEPNQPQHF.

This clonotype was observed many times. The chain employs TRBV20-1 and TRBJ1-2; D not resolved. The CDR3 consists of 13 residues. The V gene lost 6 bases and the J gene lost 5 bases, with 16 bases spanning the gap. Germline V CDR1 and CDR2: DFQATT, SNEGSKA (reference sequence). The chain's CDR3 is CSANGRSTYGYTF. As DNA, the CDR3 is TGCAGTGCCAACGGCAGGTCAACGTATGGCTACACCTTC.

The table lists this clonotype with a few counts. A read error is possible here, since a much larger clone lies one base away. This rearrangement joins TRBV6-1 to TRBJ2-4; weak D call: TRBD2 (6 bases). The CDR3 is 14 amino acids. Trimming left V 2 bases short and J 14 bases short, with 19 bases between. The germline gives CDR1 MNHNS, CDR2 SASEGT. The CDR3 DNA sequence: TGTGCCAGCAGTGAACTGGCGGGGTTCCGCGAGGAGTACTTC. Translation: CASSELAGFREEYF.

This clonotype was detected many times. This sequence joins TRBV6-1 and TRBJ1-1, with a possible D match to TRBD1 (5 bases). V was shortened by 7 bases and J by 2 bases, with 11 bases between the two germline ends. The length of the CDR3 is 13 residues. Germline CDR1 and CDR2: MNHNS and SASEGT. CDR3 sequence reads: CASKPTANTEAFF. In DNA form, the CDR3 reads TGTGCCAGCAAGCCGACAGCTAACACTGAAGCTTTCTTT.

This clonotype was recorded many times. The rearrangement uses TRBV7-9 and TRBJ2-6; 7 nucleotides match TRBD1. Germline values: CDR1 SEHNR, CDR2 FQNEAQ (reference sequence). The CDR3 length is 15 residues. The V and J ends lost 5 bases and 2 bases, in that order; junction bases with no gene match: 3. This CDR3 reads CASSHTGAGANVLTF. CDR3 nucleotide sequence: TGTGCCAGCAGCCACACAGGGGCTGGGGCCAACGTCCTGACTTTC.

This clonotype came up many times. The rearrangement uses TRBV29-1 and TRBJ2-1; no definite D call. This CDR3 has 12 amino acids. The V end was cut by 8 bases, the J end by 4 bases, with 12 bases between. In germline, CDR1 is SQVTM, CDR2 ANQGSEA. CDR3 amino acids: CSHEDGYNEQFF. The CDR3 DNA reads TGCAGCCACGAGGACGGTTACAATGAGCAGTTCTTC.

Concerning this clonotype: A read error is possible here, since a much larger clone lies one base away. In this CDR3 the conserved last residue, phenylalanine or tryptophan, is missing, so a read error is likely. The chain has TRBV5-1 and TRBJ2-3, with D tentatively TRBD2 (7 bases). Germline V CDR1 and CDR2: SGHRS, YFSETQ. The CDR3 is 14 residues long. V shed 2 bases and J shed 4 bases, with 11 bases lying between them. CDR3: CASSFGGRPDTQYL. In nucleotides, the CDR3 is TGCGCCAGCAGCTTCGGGGGGCGCCCAGATACGCAGTATTTG.

The CDR3 DNA sequence: TGTGCCAGCAGCGACCAGGGGTCGCGTCAGCCCCAGCATTTT. This encodes CASSDQGSRQPQHF. The chain is built from TRBV3-1 and TRBJ1-5, with D tentatively TRBD1 (6 bases). Trimming took 5 bases from V and 6 from J, leaving 14 bases between them. Germline loops: CDR1 LGHDT, CDR2 YNNKEL (reference sequence). CDR3 length equals 14 residues.

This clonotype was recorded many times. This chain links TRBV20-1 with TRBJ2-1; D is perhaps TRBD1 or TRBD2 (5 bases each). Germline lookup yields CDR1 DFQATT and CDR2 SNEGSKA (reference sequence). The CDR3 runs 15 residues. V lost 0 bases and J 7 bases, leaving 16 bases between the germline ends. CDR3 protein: CSARDRGRALNEQFF. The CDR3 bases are TGCAGTGCTAGAGATCGGGGCAGGGCGCTTAATGAGCAGTTCTTC.